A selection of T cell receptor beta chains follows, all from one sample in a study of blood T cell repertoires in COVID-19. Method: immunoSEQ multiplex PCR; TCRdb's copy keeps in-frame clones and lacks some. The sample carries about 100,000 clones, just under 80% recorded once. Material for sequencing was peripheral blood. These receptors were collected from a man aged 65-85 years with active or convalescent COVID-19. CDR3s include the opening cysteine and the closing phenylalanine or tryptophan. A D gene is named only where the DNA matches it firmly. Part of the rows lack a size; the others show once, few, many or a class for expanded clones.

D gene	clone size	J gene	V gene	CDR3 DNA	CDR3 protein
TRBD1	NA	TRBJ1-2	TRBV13	TGTGCCAGCAGCTCCACGACAGGGCGTTATGGCTACACCTTC	CASSSTTGRYGYTF
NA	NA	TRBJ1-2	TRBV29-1	TGCAGCGTTGGAGGAGGGGTCAGAGATGGCTACACCTTC	CSVGGGVRDGYTF
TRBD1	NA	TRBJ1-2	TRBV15	TGTGCCACCAGCAAAGACAGGGGGACGGGCTATGGCTACACCTTC	CATSKDRGTGYGYTF
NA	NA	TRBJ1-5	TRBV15	TGTGCCACCAGCAGATTGGACTATGACAATCAGCCCCAGCATTTT	CATSRLDYDNQPQHF
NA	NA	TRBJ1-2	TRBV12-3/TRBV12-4	TGTGCCAGCAGCCCACCAGGGCCCCAAGGCTACACCTTC	CASSPPGPQGYTF
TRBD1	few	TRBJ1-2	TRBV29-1	TGCAGCGGCGACAGGGTCGGAGGCTACACCTTC	CSGDRVGGYTF
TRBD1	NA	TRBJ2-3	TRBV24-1	TGTGCCACCTCACAGGGGGCAGATACGCAGTATTTT	CATSQGADTQYF
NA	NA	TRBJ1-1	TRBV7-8	TGTGCCAGCAGCCCTGGGAGGTCCCGGACCAGAGCTTTCTTT	CASSPGRSRTRAFF
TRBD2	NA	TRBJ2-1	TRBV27	TGTGCCAGCAGCTTCCACCCGCTAGCGGGGGGTACCTGGTTGGGGAACAATGAGCAGTTCTTC	CASSFHPLAGGTWLGNNEQFF
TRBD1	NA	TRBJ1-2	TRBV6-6	TGTGCCAGCAGTTACGGGGCGGGACAGGGATTTGGCGGCTACACCTTC	CASSYGAGQGFGGYTF
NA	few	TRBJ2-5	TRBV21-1	TGTGCCAGCAGCAAGTCAAGAGCCTCGACAGGGGTAGTAGAGACCCAGTACTTC	CASSKSRASTGVVETQYF